Following are 20 T cell receptor beta chains from one sample sequenced in a study of blood T cells in healthy people across ages. Next came a second PCR, run for about 7 to 11 cycles, which used a sample-barcoded 5' primer along with a J-beta primer mix. TCRdb recomputed calls from the 5' RACE reads with MiXCR, one row per CDR3 protein. Of hundreds of thousands of distinct CDR3 sequences listed, 25% were seen once; the top ten hold roughly a tenth. The same specimen was also included in a second study, on T cells of mothers and their children.

Sequencing was performed on blood. The receptor set was obtained from a boy younger than 18 in good health.

This rearrangement joins TRBV7-9 to TRBJ2-5; TRBD1 aligns across 7 bases. The DNA end favors TRBJ2-1, so the J call may be wrong. The CDR3 length is 13 residues. CDR1 and CDR2 from the germline V gene are SEHNR and FQNEAQ (reference sequence). The CDR3 nucleotides read TGTGCCAGCAGCTCCGGGACAGCCAATGAGCAGTTCTTC. As protein: CASSSGTANEQFF.

This clonotype was observed a few times. CDR3 residues: CSGYPGTGGMGYTF. In nucleotides, the CDR3 is TGCAGCGGCTATCCCGGGACAGGGGGCATGGGCTACACCTTC. The rearrangement links TRBV29-1 to TRBJ1-2, with 12 bases fitting TRBD1. Germline V gene sequence: CDR1 SQVTM, CDR2 ANQGSEA. CDR3 length equals 14 residues. The junction had 11 bases not matched to a gene; V was cut back by 7 bases and J by 8 bases.

CDR3 amino acids: CAIRPAGATYEQYF. The CDR3 coding sequence is TGTGCCATCCGTCCAGCGGGGGCCACCTACGAGCAGTACTTC. The genes are TRBV10-3 and TRBJ2-7, with TRBD2 matching over 8 bases. V shed 8 bases, J shed 2 bases, and the junction held 8 bases outside the gene matches. CDR1 is ENHRY and CDR2 is SYGVKD in the germline V gene. The CDR3 length is 14 residues.

Only a few counts were recorded for this clonotype. In DNA, the CDR3 is TGCGCCAGCAGCCCCGTCCTACAAGAGACCCAGTACTTC. Its protein product is CASSPVLQETQYF. The chain joins TRBV5-1 to TRBJ2-5; D remains unclear. The CDR3 length is 13 residues. CDR1 is SGHRS and CDR2 is YFSETQ in the germline V gene. The V and J ends lost 4 bases and 2 bases respectively, with 9 bases between them.

V and J are TRBV7-9 and TRBJ2-7; TRBD2 aligns across 13 bases. CDR3 length equals 18 residues. V gave up 3 bases and J gave up 2 bases; unmatched junction bases: 10. Looked up from germline, CDR1 is SEHNR and CDR2 is FQNEAQ (reference sequence). CDR3 in DNA: TGTGCCAGCAGCTTCGGACTAGCGGGGGCCGAGCTAGCCTACGAGCAGTACTTC. Translated, it gives CASSFGLAGAELAYEQYF. The whole variable domain, remainder taken from reference TRBV7-9 and TRBJ2-7, is DTGVSQNPRHKITKRGQNVTFRCDPISEHNRLYWYRQTLGQGPEFLTYFQNEAQLEKSRLLSDRFSAERPKGSFSTLEIQRTEQGDSAMYLCASSFGLAGAELAYEQYFGPGTRLTVT.

The V call is TRBV6-5, the J call TRBJ2-1, with 7 bases aligning to TRBD2. TRBJ2-7 matches the DNA end more closely, so the J call is doubtful. This CDR3 is 13 amino acids long. Germline CDR1 and CDR2: MNHEY and SVGAGI. CDR3 loop: CASRRGDPYEQYF. CDR3 sequence (DNA): TGTGCCAGCAGACGGGGGGACCCCTACGAGCAGTACTTC.

J is TRBJ2-4 and V is TRBV11-2; TRBD2 matches 15 bases. This CDR3 is 19 amino acids long. The V segment lost 5 bases and the J segment 2 bases; nucleotides outside the gene matches: 10. Germline lookup yields CDR1 SGHAT and CDR2 FQNNGV. The CDR3 DNA reads as TGTGCCAGCAGCCGAGGACTAGCGGGAGGGCTTCGGTCCAAAAACATTCAGTACTTC. Encoded protein: CASSRGLAGGLRSKNIQYF.

J is TRBJ2-4 and V is TRBV10-2, with D possibly TRBD2 on 6 matching bases. The V gene lost 3 bases and the J gene lost 1 base, with 13 bases spanning the gap. The CDR3 totals 16 residues. Looked up from germline, CDR1 is WSHSY and CDR2 is SAAADI. The CDR3 loop reads CASSEFGTGAKNIQYF. CDR3 DNA: TGCGCCAGCAGTGAATTCGGGACTGGGGCCAAAAACATTCAGTACTTC.

This chain uses TRBV5-1 with TRBJ1-4; D might be TRBD1 (5 bases). There are 14 residues in the CDR3. Germline V gene data show CDR1 as SGHRS and CDR2 as YFSETQ. Trimming cost V 1 base and J 11 bases, with 15 bases left between them. The CDR3 region is CASSLRDPREKLFF. CDR3 nucleotides: TGCGCCAGCAGCTTGCGGGACCCCAGAGAGAAACTGTTTTTT.

This clonotype was recorded a few times. The chain is built from TRBV20-1 and TRBJ2-1; D tentatively fits TRBD1 or TRBD2 (6 bases each). The last part of the DNA fits TRBJ2-7 better; the J call may be wrong. Germline CDR1 DFQATT, CDR2 SNEGSKA (reference sequence). The CDR3 sequence is 15 residues long. In DNA, the CDR3 is TGCAGTGCTAGTAGGGGGGACGGGTCAGCCGACGAGCAGTACTTC. It encodes CSASRGDGSADEQYF.

The CDR3 DNA reads as TGTGCTAGTGGCCAACAGGGCGATCTAGCCAAAAACATTCAGTACTTC. It translates to CASGQQGDLAKNIQYF. The chain has TRBV12-5 and TRBJ2-4; weak D call: TRBD1 (6 bases). With 6 bases removed from V and 0 bases from J, the gap between germline ends came to 15 bases. The CDR3 consists of 16 residues. Germline V CDR1 and CDR2: LGHNT, FRNRAP.

The rearrangement joins TRBV7-6 to TRBJ2-1; tentative D call: TRBD1 (5 bases). Germline V gives CDR1 SGHVS, CDR2 FNYEAQ. The CDR3 runs 16 residues. Trimming cost V 2 bases and J 7 bases, with 18 bases left between them. The CDR3: CASSLYAGPNRNEQFF. DNA for the CDR3: TGTGCCAGCAGCTTATATGCAGGGCCTAATCGGAATGAGCAGTTCTTC. Filled out from reference TRBV7-6 and TRBJ2-1, the complete variable domain reads GAGVSQSPRYKVTKRGQDVALRCDPISGHVSLYWYRQALGQGPEFLTYFNYEAQQDKSGLPNDRFSAERPEGSISTLTIQRTEQRDSAMYRCASSLYAGPNRNEQFFGPGTRLTVL.

CDR3 amino acids: CASSLRLTTLGETQYF. CDR3 DNA: TGTGCCAGCAGCCTAAGACTTACTACACTAGGGGAGACCCAGTACTTC. This chain links TRBV7-6 with TRBJ2-5, with D possibly TRBD2 on 5 matching bases. Germline CDR1 reads SGHVS; CDR2 reads FNYEAQ. V lost 5 bases and J 5 bases, leaving 21 bases between the germline ends. The CDR3 is 16 residues long.

V and J are TRBV19 and TRBJ2-2, with D perhaps TRBD1 or TRBD2 (6 bases each). V was trimmed by 4 bases and J by 1 base, leaving 13 bases between them. CDR1 is LNHDA and CDR2 is SQIVND in the germline V gene (reference sequence). This CDR3 comprises 16 residues. The CDR3, as DNA: TGTGCCAGTAGTACAGACAGGAGGGGGAACACCGGGGAGCTGTTTTTT. Residues: CASSTDRRGNTGELFF.

V usage is TRBV18 and J usage is TRBJ2-3, with 7 nucleotides matching TRBD2. The junction had 11 bases not matched to a gene; V was cut back by 2 bases and J by 3 bases. CDR1 KGHSH and CDR2 LQKENI come from the germline V gene. The CDR3 sequence is 17 residues long. In DNA form, the CDR3 reads TGTGCCAGCTCACCATCCTCGGGGGGTCTGTGGACAGATACGCAGTATTTT. It specifies CASSPSSGGLWTDTQYF.

The V and J genes are TRBV5-1 and TRBJ2-5; TRBD1 aligns across 7 bases. Per germline, CDR1 SGHRS and CDR2 YFSETQ. The CDR3 is made up of 13 amino acids. V dropped 4 bases and J dropped 5; count of bases not matched to a gene: 5. The CDR3 loop is CASSTTGVETQYF. CDR3 nucleotide sequence: TGCGCCAGCAGCACAACAGGGGTCGAGACCCAGTACTTC.

The V gene is TRBV12-3 or TRBV12-4, the J gene TRBJ2-5, with a tentative D call TRBD2 (6 bases). The assigned J gene may be wrong: the sequence end matches TRBJ2-1 better. The CDR3 has 13 amino acids. CDR3 DNA: TGTGCCAGCAGTTTCCCAGCGGGTAATGAGCAGTTCTTC. Translation gives CASSFPAGNEQFF.

The rearrangement uses TRBV5-1 and TRBJ1-3; 7 bases agree with TRBD1. This CDR3 comprises 17 residues. The germline V gene encodes CDR1 SGHRS and CDR2 YFSETQ. Germline trimming cut 4 bases from V and 0 bases from J; bases unmatched to any gene: 10. The CDR3 here is CASSTGQATYSGNTIYF. In DNA form, the CDR3 reads TGCGCCAGCAGCACTGGACAGGCCACCTACTCTGGAAACACCATATATTTT.

V usage is TRBV9 and J usage is TRBJ2-5; TRBD2 matches 7 bases. The CDR3 length is 17 residues. Trimming cost V 4 bases and J 5 bases; bases outside gene matches: 17. Germline CDR1 reads SGDLS; CDR2 reads YYNGEE. CDR3 amino acids: CASSHRMGGTPGETQYF. In nucleotides, the CDR3 is TGTGCCAGCAGCCATAGGATGGGGGGGACGCCCGGGGAGACCCAGTACTTC.

This clonotype was detected a few times. The rearrangement links TRBV28 to TRBJ2-5, with D maybe TRBD2 (5 bases). With the DNA end fitting TRBJ2-7 better, the J assignment may be wrong. This CDR3 has 15 residues. Germline values: CDR1 MDHEN, CDR2 SYDVKM. This CDR3 reads CASSLVGSARYEQYF. DNA for the CDR3: TGTGCCAGCAGTTTAGTCGGTAGCGCTAGATACGAGCAGTACTTC.